This T cell receptor beta chain is from a study of T cells after yellow fever vaccination. Notes on the study in general: The booster saw the reappearance of most primary-vaccination clones (roughly 96% CD4, about 85% CD8).

This clonotype has only a few counts. Its antigen is currently unknown. TCRdb fed the 5' RACE reads into MiXCR, producing one record per CDR3 protein. Found here are about 340,000 distinct CDR3 sequences, 8.7% of them singletons; the top ten hold about a sixth. The CDR3 covers 13 residues. J is TRBJ2-4 and V is TRBV21-1; the D call of TRBD1 is as the table states it, not checked on the DNA. TRBV21-1 is classified as a pseudogene. This clonotype was obtained from a man between 18 and 29 years old who received the YFV17D yellow fever vaccine. Sample: PBMCs, taken on the day of the first yellow fever vaccination. The CDR3 sequence: CASSKDREPIQYF. DNA for the CDR3: TGTGCCAGCAGCAAGGACAGGGAGCCCATTCAGTACTTC.